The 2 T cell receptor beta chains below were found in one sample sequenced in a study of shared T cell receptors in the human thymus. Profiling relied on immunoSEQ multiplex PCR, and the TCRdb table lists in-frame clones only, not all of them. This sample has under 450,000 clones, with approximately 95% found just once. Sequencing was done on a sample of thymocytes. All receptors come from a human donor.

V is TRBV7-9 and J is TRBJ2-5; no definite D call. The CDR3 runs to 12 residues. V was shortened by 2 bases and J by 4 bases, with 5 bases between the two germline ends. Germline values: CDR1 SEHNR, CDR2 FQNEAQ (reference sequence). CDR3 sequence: CASSLIPETQYF. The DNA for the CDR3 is TGTGCCAGCAGCTTAATCCCAGAGACCCAGTACTTC.

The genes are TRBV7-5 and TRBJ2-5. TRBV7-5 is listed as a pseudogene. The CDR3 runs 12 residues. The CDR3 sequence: CVRSLVGETQYF. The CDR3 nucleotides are TGTGTCAGAAGCTTAGTAGGGGAGACCCAGTACTTC.